One sample yielded the 23 T cell receptor beta chains listed below, sequenced in a study of blood T cell repertoires in COVID-19. Clones were sequenced by immunoSEQ multiplex PCR, and TCRdb holds only the in-frame ones, with some missing. The data show some 400,000 clones, over 75% seen once. Specimen: PBMCs or T cells enriched from blood (not recorded which). The receptors come from a man younger than 45 who had recovered from COVID-19.

This clone appeared once. The chain links TRBV12-5 to TRBJ1-5, with D unclear. CDR1 is LGHNT, CDR2 FRNRAP, per germline. With 4 bases removed from V and 4 bases from J, the gap between germline ends came to 14 bases. This CDR3 has 15 amino acids. The CDR3 spells CASGWGVVENQPQHF. The CDR3 bases are TGTGCTAGTGGTTGGGGAGTAGTAGAGAATCAGCCCCAGCATTTT.

The chain is built from TRBV5-1 and TRBJ2-3; TRBD2 aligns across 10 bases. The CDR3 contains 17 residues. V lost 2 bases, J lost 4 bases, and 10 bases stayed unmatched. Germline V CDR1 and CDR2: SGHRS, YFSETQ. CDR3 protein: CASSFRSSGSGADTQYF. CDR3 nucleotides: TGCGCCAGCAGCTTTAGGTCTAGCGGGAGTGGAGCAGATACGCAGTATTTT.

The chain links TRBV12-3 or TRBV12-4 to TRBJ2-2; D call uncertain. V lost 7 bases and J lost 0, with 6 bases in between. The CDR3 consists of 13 residues. CDR3 DNA sequence: TGTGCCAGCACCGACACGAACACCGGGGAGCTGTTTTTT. Its protein product is CASTDTNTGELFF.

V usage is TRBV5-1 and J usage is TRBJ2-5; 7 nucleotides line up with TRBD2. This CDR3 comprises 15 residues. CDR1 and CDR2 from the germline V gene are SGHRS and YFSETQ. The V segment lost 2 bases and the J segment 5 bases; nucleotides outside the gene matches: 9. The CDR3 here is CASSFGGRSDETQYF. For the CDR3, the DNA is TGCGCCAGCAGCTTCGGCGGGAGATCGGATGAGACCCAGTACTTC.

The J gene is TRBJ2-1, the V gene TRBV5-4, with D hard to call. Trimming removed 0 bases from V and 6 bases from J, with 22 bases in between. This CDR3 is 18 amino acids long. Germline-derived CDR1 and CDR2 are SGHNT and YYREEE (reference sequence). DNA of the CDR3: TGTGCCAGCAGCTTGGACTTTTCCCAACCGGAGCCGGGCAATGAGCAGTTCTTC. Translated: CASSLDFSQPEPGNEQFF.

The CDR3 nucleotides read TGTGCCAGCAGTTTGCAGGGCCCTTTTAGCAATCAGCCCCAGCATTTT. Protein product: CASSLQGPFSNQPQHF. The chain joins TRBV28 to TRBJ1-5; D possibly corresponds to TRBD1 (5 bases). CDR1 is MDHEN, CDR2 SYDVKM, per germline. The CDR3 has 16 amino acids. V lost 3 bases and J lost 0, with 12 bases in between. Filled out from reference TRBV28 and TRBJ1-5, the complete variable domain reads DVKVTQSSRYLVKRTGEKVFLECVQDMDHENMFWYRQDPGLGLRLIYFSYDVKMKEKGDIPEGYSVSREKKERFSLILESASTNQTSMYLCASSLQGPFSNQPQHFGDGTRLSIL.

The table lists this clone with a count of one. V is TRBV11-3 and J is TRBJ2-2, with TRBD2 matching 12 bases. The CDR3 spans 16 residues. CDR1 and CDR2 from the germline V gene are SGHNT and YENEEA. The J segment lost 6 bases and the V segment lost 5 bases, leaving 7 bases of the junction unmatched. The CDR3 region is CASSHPGLAGPGELFF. The DNA for the CDR3 is TGTGCCAGCAGCCACCCTGGACTAGCGGGACCCGGGGAGCTGTTTTTT. Supplemented by reference TRBV11-3 and TRBJ2-2, the full variable domain reads EAGVVQSPRYKIIEKKQPVAFWCNPISGHNTLYWYLQNLGQGPELLIRYENEEAVDDSQLPKDRFSAERLKGVDSTLKIQPAELGDSAVYLCASSHPGLAGPGELFFGEGSRLTVL.

V gene TRBV28 combines with J gene TRBJ1-5, with unresolved D. The germline V and J ends were trimmed by 5 bases and 3 bases, with 14 bases remaining between them. From germline, CDR1 is MDHEN and CDR2 SYDVKM. The CDR3 is 15 amino acids. The CDR3 sequence is CASSLAQAYNQPQHF. In DNA, the CDR3 is TGTGCCAGCAGTCTCGCACAAGCGTACAATCAGCCCCAGCATTTT.

V and J are TRBV19 and TRBJ1-5; 8 bases map to TRBD1. The V gene end was trimmed by 8 bases and the J gene end by 7 bases; junction bases not matched to a gene: 10. Germline loops: CDR1 LNHDA, CDR2 SQIVND (reference sequence). The CDR3 contains 14 residues. CDR3 DNA sequence: TGTGCCAGTGGGAAGACAGGGGCCGGACAGCCCCAGCATTTT. It specifies CASGKTGAGQPQHF.

The chain carries TRBV10-3 and TRBJ1-1; 9 bases agree with TRBD1. Germline V gives CDR1 ENHRY, CDR2 SYGVKD. This CDR3 region has 15 residues. After removal of 2 bases from V and 3 bases from J, the junction contained 4 bases not matched to a gene. The CDR3 spells CAISEATGGYTEAFF. CDR3 bases: TGTGCCATCAGTGAGGCTACAGGGGGCTACACTGAAGCTTTCTTT.

This chain connects TRBV20-1 to TRBJ2-1; a possible D gene is TRBD2 (5 bases). CDR3 length: 12 residues. Germline lookup yields CDR1 DFQATT and CDR2 SNEGSKA (reference sequence). The V end lost 3 bases, the J end lost 5 bases, and 8 bases lay between the germline ends. The CDR3 nucleotides are TGCAGTGCTAGTCTCGGGAACAATGAGCAGTTCTTC. Its protein is CSASLGNNEQFF.

J is TRBJ2-7 and V is TRBV30, with D possibly being TRBD1 (6 bases). The CDR3 is made up of 16 amino acids. CDR1 GTSNPN and CDR2 SVGIG come from the germline V gene (reference sequence). Between the trimmed V and J ends, which lost 2 bases and 0 bases, there was a span of 17 bases. The CDR3 nucleotides are TGTGCCTGGAGTCGAAGAGGAGACAGGAGCTCCTACGAGCAGTACTTC. Protein: CAWSRRGDRSSYEQYF. Full variable domain (remainder filled in from reference TRBV30 and TRBJ2-7): SQTIHQWPATLVQPVGSPLSLECTVEGTSNPNLYWYRQAAGRGLQLLFYSVGIGQISSEVPQNLSASRPQDRQFILSSKKLLLSDSGFYLCAWSRRGDRSSYEQYFGPGTRLTVT.

The rearrangement links TRBV29-1 to TRBJ2-2; D remains ambiguous. This CDR3 is 13 amino acids long. Trimming removed 2 bases at V and 2 bases at J, with 6 bases between. CDR1 SQVTM and CDR2 ANQGSEA come from the germline V gene. CDR3 region: CSVEQANTGELFF. The CDR3 DNA reads TGCAGCGTTGAACAAGCAAACACCGGGGAGCTGTTTTTT.

This sequence joins TRBV12-2 and TRBJ2-3; the tabulated D call, TRBD2, remains unverified against the DNA. TRBV12-2 corresponds to a pseudogene. CDR3 size: 16 residues. The CDR3 DNA sequence: TGTGCAAGTCGCCCAAGTCGGGGGGCTAGCACAGATACGCAGTATTTT. It is translated as CASRPSRGASTDTQYF.

The rearrangement links TRBV28 to TRBJ1-1, with 8 positions matching TRBD1. There are 14 residues in the CDR3. Germline V CDR1 and CDR2: MDHEN, SYDVKM. J was trimmed by 1 base and V by 8 bases; bases with no gene match: 6. This CDR3 is CASRWDRSNTEAFF. As DNA, the CDR3 is TGTGCCAGCCGATGGGACAGGTCGAACACTGAAGCTTTCTTT. Full variable domain (remainder filled in from reference TRBV28 and TRBJ1-1): DVKVTQSSRYLVKRTGEKVFLECVQDMDHENMFWYRQDPGLGLRLIYFSYDVKMKEKGDIPEGYSVSREKKERFSLILESASTNQTSMYLCASRWDRSNTEAFFGQGTRLTVV.

CDR3 sequence: CASSSIGTGSAGELFF. The CDR3 DNA sequence: TGTGCCAGCAGCTCAATCGGGACAGGGTCGGCCGGGGAGCTGTTTTTT. The chain uses TRBV11-2 and TRBJ2-2, with 9 positions matching TRBD1. Germline V gene data show CDR1 as SGHAT and CDR2 as FQNNGV. Losses at the gene ends were 4 bases for V and 6 bases for J; bases not matched to a gene: 9. The CDR3 is 16 amino acids.

The CDR3 sequence: CATSRQGYTEAFF. The CDR3 DNA follows: TGTGCCACCAGTAGACAGGGATACACTGAAGCTTTCTTT. This chain joins TRBV24-1 and TRBJ1-1; TRBD1 matches 7 bases. Trimming removed 6 bases from V and 3 bases from J; junction bases left unmatched: 3. Per germline, CDR1 KGHDR and CDR2 SFDVKD. This CDR3 is built from 13 residues.

The chain joins TRBV7-2 to TRBJ1-5, with TRBD1 identical over 7 bases. This CDR3 is 14 amino acids long. In germline, CDR1 is SGHTA, CDR2 FQGNSA. V lost 5 bases, J lost 3 bases, and 4 bases stayed unmatched. The CDR3: CASSRTGDNQPQHF. The CDR3 region has the DNA TGTGCCAGCAGCCGCACAGGGGACAATCAGCCCCAGCATTTT.

The chain couples TRBV29-1 to TRBJ1-1; maybe TRBD1 (5 bases). The length of the CDR3 is 14 residues. V was clipped by 5 bases and J by 0 bases, with 13 bases between them. CDR1 and CDR2 from the germline V gene are SQVTM and ANQGSEA. In DNA form, the CDR3 reads TGCAGCGTTTCCCTGCTAGGGGTGAACACTGAAGCTTTCTTT. It codes for CSVSLLGVNTEAFF.

This chain connects TRBV5-1 to TRBJ2-5; 7 positions match TRBD2. The trim removed 0 bases at V and 5 bases at J, leaving 10 bases unmatched. The CDR3 is 16 amino acids. CDR1 is SGHRS and CDR2 is YFSETQ in the germline V gene. The CDR3 loop is CASSLALGEGLETQYF. Here the CDR3 DNA reads TGCGCCAGCAGCTTGGCACTTGGGGAGGGCCTGGAGACCCAGTACTTC.

The rearrangement joins TRBV7-2 to TRBJ2-5; D is ambiguous. CDR1 is SGHTA and CDR2 is FQGNSA in the germline V gene. With 1 base removed from V and 4 bases from J, the gap between germline ends came to 7 bases. The CDR3 totals 13 residues. CDR3 nucleotide sequence: TGTGCCAGCAGCTTAGATCTCTTAGAGACCCAGTACTTC. Amino acid sequence: CASSLDLLETQYF.

The rearrangement joins TRBV5-8 to TRBJ1-4, with a possible D match to TRBD1 (5 bases). The germline V gene encodes CDR1 SGHTS and CDR2 YDEGEE. The CDR3 loop spans 16 amino acids. Trimming shortened V by 4 bases and J by 0 bases, and 13 bases separated the two germline ends. CDR3 nucleotide sequence: TGTGCCAGCAGCCCTGGGGCTCAGTCAACTAATGAAAAACTGTTTTTT. It is translated as CASSPGAQSTNEKLFF.

In its sample, this clone was seen once. This chain links TRBV5-1 with TRBJ2-2; D is uncertain. Germline CDR1 and CDR2: SGHRS and YFSETQ. V was cut by 4 bases and J by 2 bases, with 9 bases left in between. The CDR3 totals 14 residues. CDR3 bases: TGCGCCAGCAGCGGATACTATAACACCGGGGAGCTGTTTTTT. It is translated as CASSGYYNTGELFF.